Shown below are 21 T cell receptor beta chains from a single sample sequenced in a study of molecular identifiers for immune sequencing clone quantification. Each CDR3 protein is one row after TCRdb ran MiXCR on the PCR reads. Of roughly 65,000 distinct CDR3 sequences listed, around 17% are singletons. Sequencing was carried out using naive CD8+ T cells from blood, with Jurkat cell RNA spiked in. The sample's subset: FACS-sorted CD8+CD4-CCR7+CD45RA+ naive T cells. These receptors were collected from a human donor in good health. Some libraries in this study had Jurkat cell RNA spiked in.

A word on this clonotype: This may come from a read error, since a much larger clone is one base off. The chain couples TRBV23-1 to TRBJ1-5; D uncertain. TRBV23-1 is noted as an ORF with a role that remains uncertain. This CDR3 is built from 13 residues. The V and J ends lost 8 bases and 2 bases respectively, with 10 bases between them. DNA for the CDR3: TGCGCCAGCGGTACGAGAGGCAATCAGCCCCAGCATTTT. This encodes CASGTRGNQPQHF.

This clonotype was observed at least ten times. The chain joins TRBV7-2 to TRBJ2-7; 7 bases fit TRBD2. The CDR3 is 15 amino acids. Germline trimming cut 5 bases from V and 4 bases from J; bases unmatched to any gene: 11. The germline gives CDR1 SGHTA, CDR2 FQGNSA. The DNA for the CDR3 is TGTGCCAGCAGCCTAAAGCGGGACGGGGATTACGAGCAGTACTTC. This encodes CASSLKRDGDYEQYF.

This clonotype was picked up a small number of times. The chain couples TRBV9 to TRBJ1-2; the D gene is possibly TRBD1 (5 bases). The germline CDR1 and CDR2 sequences are SGDLS and YYNGEE. This CDR3 region has 17 residues. Trimming removed 4 bases from V and 0 bases from J, with 19 bases in between. The CDR3 coding sequence is TGTGCCAGCAGCCTAAACCCCGGTGGGACTACTAACTATGGCTACACCTTC. Translated: CASSLNPGGTTNYGYTF.

Concerning this clonotype itself: Since a much larger clone is just one base distant, this may be a read error. The gene calls are TRBV20-1 and TRBJ2-7; the match to TRBD2 covers 7 bases. CDR1 and CDR2 (germline): DFQATT, SNEGSKA (reference sequence). This CDR3 contains 15 residues. Unmatched junction bases numbered 11, after V lost 0 bases and J lost 6 bases. The CDR3 region is CSARDRLAVGCEQYF. The DNA of the CDR3 is TGCAGTGCTAGAGATAGGCTAGCGGTTGGTTGCGAGCAGTACTTC.

This rearrangement joins TRBV6-6 to TRBJ2-7; D not resolved. Germline loops: CDR1 MNHNY, CDR2 SVGAGI (reference sequence). There are 12 residues in the CDR3. The germline V and J ends were trimmed by 5 bases and 3 bases, with 8 bases remaining between them. The CDR3 protein is CASSARIYEQYF. The DNA of the CDR3 is TGTGCCAGCAGTGCGAGGATCTACGAGCAGTACTTC.

The chain recombines TRBV14 with TRBJ2-1; D is uncertain. The CDR3 totals 12 residues. CDR1 and CDR2 from the germline V gene are SGHDN and FVKESK. Trimming shortened V by 2 bases and J by 6 bases, and 5 bases separated the two germline ends. The CDR3 sequence: CASSQTINEQFF. The CDR3 DNA is TGTGCCAGCAGCCAAACAATCAATGAGCAGTTCTTC.

This clonotype was picked up many times. V and J are TRBV7-2 and TRBJ1-2; D is undetermined. This CDR3 comprises 15 residues. Germline V gives CDR1 SGHTA, CDR2 FQGNSA. V lost 2 bases and J 0 bases, leaving 10 bases between the germline ends. The CDR3: CASSLLDGTNYGYTF. CDR3 sequence (DNA): TGTGCCAGCAGCTTACTGGACGGAACTAACTATGGCTACACCTTC.

This clonotype was seen at least ten times. The chain uses TRBV7-8 and TRBJ2-3; a possible D gene is TRBD2 (5 bases). The length of the CDR3 is 17 residues. V lost 5 bases, J lost 4 bases, and 22 bases lay in between. Germline V lookup: CDR1 SGHVS, CDR2 FQNEAQ. The CDR3, as DNA: TGTGCCAGCAGCCATAGGTTGGTGGGAGCGGAACCAGATACGCAGTATTTT. It is translated as CASSHRLVGAEPDTQYF.

The chain employs TRBV5-1 and TRBJ2-7, with TRBD2 identical over 12 bases. Trimming cost V 0 bases and J 3 bases; bases outside gene matches: 4. The CDR3 is made up of 16 amino acids. Germline CDR1 SGHRS, CDR2 YFSETQ. CDR3 sequence reads: CASSLGLAGVFYEQYF. CDR3 bases: TGCGCCAGCAGCTTGGGACTAGCGGGAGTTTTCTACGAGCAGTACTTC.

As to this clonotype: This may stem from a read error, because a much larger clone lies one nucleotide away. Without the conserved terminal phenylalanine or tryptophan, this CDR3 likely stems from a read error. The chain joins TRBV7-8 to TRBJ1-5; D gene ambiguous. Germline values: CDR1 SGHVS, CDR2 FQNEAQ. This CDR3 has 14 amino acids. Deletions cut 2 bases from V and 3 bases from J, with 8 bases between. The CDR3 loop is CASSLSGFNQPQHS. The DNA of the CDR3 is TGTGCCAGCAGCTTAAGCGGGTTCAATCAGCCCCAGCATTCT.

This clonotype was observed at least ten times. V is TRBV7-9 and J is TRBJ1-4, with D hard to call. Germline V gene data show CDR1 as SEHNR and CDR2 as FQNEAQ (reference sequence). The V and J ends lost 1 base and 5 bases respectively, with 8 bases between them. The CDR3 contains 14 residues. CDR3 sequence reads: CASSLVGENEKLFF. The CDR3 DNA follows: TGTGCCAGCAGCTTAGTTGGGGAGAATGAAAAACTGTTTTTT. The full variable domain, with the rest looked up from reference TRBV7-9 and TRBJ1-4, is DTGVSQNPRHKITKRGQNVTFRCDPISEHNRLYWYRQTLGQGPEFLTYFQNEAQLEKSRLLSDRFSAERPKGSFSTLEIQRTEQGDSAMYLCASSLVGENEKLFFGSGTQLSVL.

This chain connects TRBV5-1 to TRBJ2-7; D may be TRBD1 (5 bases). Trimming removed 1 base at V and 3 bases at J, with 14 bases between. The CDR3 length is 15 residues. Germline CDR1 is SGHRS and CDR2 is YFSETQ. CDR3 protein: CASSLRGMDFYEQYF. Here the CDR3 DNA reads TGCGCCAGCAGCTTGAGGGGAATGGATTTCTACGAGCAGTACTTC.

With regard to this clonotype: This may come from a read error, since a much larger clone is one base off. The rearrangement joins TRBV7-8 to TRBJ1-4; no clear D gene. Trimming took off 7 bases at V and 6 bases at J, with 18 bases between the two ends. Germline CDR1 and CDR2: SGHVS and FQNEAQ. The CDR3 extends over 15 amino acids. The CDR3 loop is CASNQKWRPDEKLFF. For the CDR3, the DNA is TGTGCCAGCAACCAAAAATGGAGGCCCGATGAAAAACTGTTTTTT.

Many counts were recorded for this clonotype. The genes are TRBV7-8 and TRBJ2-5; 11 nucleotides line up with TRBD2. Germline V gene sequence: CDR1 SGHVS, CDR2 FQNEAQ. V gave up 5 bases and J gave up 3 bases; unmatched junction bases: 11. CDR3 size: 17 residues. The DNA of the CDR3 is TGTGCCAGCAGCCATCCATCCCTACTAGCGGGAGAAGAGACCCAGTACTTC. Translated, it gives CASSHPSLLAGEETQYF.

This clonotype was observed a single time. A much more abundant neighbour one base away suggests this may be a read error. Without the conserved terminal phenylalanine or tryptophan, this CDR3 likely stems from a read error. The V and J genes are TRBV15 and TRBJ2-1; no definite D call. The germline gives CDR1 LNHNV, CDR2 YYDKDF (reference sequence). The CDR3 extends over 13 amino acids. V was shortened by 3 bases and J by 8 bases, with 11 bases between the two germline ends. This chain's CDR3 is CATSRAWADEQFL. CDR3 coding DNA: TGTGCCACCAGCAGGGCATGGGCAGATGAGCAGTTCTTA.

A single count supports this clonotype. The chain is built from TRBV6-2 or TRBV6-3 and TRBJ1-5, with D unclear. CDR3 length equals 17 residues. V was shortened by 6 bases and J by 2 bases, with 20 bases between the two germline ends. Germline CDR1 MNHEY, CDR2 SVGEGT. The CDR3 nucleotides read TGTGCCAGCAGCCCCACGTGGTTCGAAGTCGGCAATCAGCCCCAGCATTTT. Translated, it gives CASSPTWFEVGNQPQHF.

This clonotype was seen ten or more times. The chain links TRBV4-1 to TRBJ2-1, with a weak D call TRBD1 (6 bases). CDR3 length equals 18 residues. Germline V CDR1 and CDR2: MGHRA, YSYEKL. V shed 1 base and J shed 0 bases, with 16 bases lying between them. The CDR3 loop reads CASSQVGGFTSSYNEQFF. The CDR3 DNA is TGCGCCAGCAGCCAAGTTGGGGGCTTCACGAGCTCCTACAATGAGCAGTTCTTC.

The CDR3 nucleotides are TGTGCCAGCAGCTTAGATAGGACGGATACCTACGAGCAGTACTTC. Translated, it gives CASSLDRTDTYEQYF. V gene TRBV11-3 combines with J gene TRBJ2-7; D is uncertain. The ends were cut back, 0 bases at V and 2 bases at J, with 11 bases in the middle. Germline loops: CDR1 SGHNT, CDR2 YENEEA. The CDR3 sequence is 15 residues long. The full variable domain, completed using reference TRBV11-3 and TRBJ2-7, is EAGVVQSPRYKIIEKKQPVAFWCNPISGHNTLYWYLQNLGQGPELLIRYENEEAVDDSQLPKDRFSAERLKGVDSTLKIQPAELGDSAVYLCASSLDRTDTYEQYFGPGTRLTVT.

This clonotype was seen repeatedly, ten times or more. The gene calls are TRBV27 and TRBJ1-5; D is perhaps TRBD1 (5 bases). The germline gives CDR1 MNHEY, CDR2 SMNVEV (reference sequence). The V gene lost 4 bases and the J gene lost 0 bases, with 10 bases spanning the gap. The CDR3 is made up of 15 amino acids. The CDR3 DNA is TGTGCCAGCAGTTCGACAGTGTATAGCAATCAGCCCCAGCATTTT. Encoded protein: CASSSTVYSNQPQHF.

The rearrangement links TRBV5-6 to TRBJ2-3, with TRBD2 identical over 11 bases. This CDR3 is built from 15 residues. The germline gives CDR1 SGHDT, CDR2 YYEEEE. The V gene end was trimmed by 2 bases and the J gene end by 8 bases; junction bases not matched to a gene: 7. The CDR3 DNA reads as TGTGCCAGCAGCTTAGGGACTAGCGGAGCCCTTACGCAGTATTTT. This translates into CASSLGTSGALTQYF.

The chain's CDR3 is CASSQDRAIRENEQFF. The CDR3, as DNA: TGCGCCAGCAGCCAAGATAGAGCAATTAGGGAAAATGAGCAGTTCTTC. The chain uses TRBV4-3 and TRBJ2-1, with D unresolved. V was pared by 0 bases and J by 7 bases, with 16 bases between. The germline V gene encodes CDR1 LGHNA and CDR2 YSLEER. The CDR3 runs to 16 residues.